This T cell receptor beta chain derives from a study of response to subunit inactivated influenza vaccine. CDR1 is LGHDT and CDR2 is YNNKEL in the germline V gene (reference sequence). The CDR3 has 14 residues. V was clipped by 8 bases and J by 6 bases, with 16 bases between them. Points from the study as a whole: Only a handful of new T cells, the authors suggested, are recruited with each seasonal influenza vaccination.

About this clonotype itself: The antigen is unknown.

MiXCR was run by TCRdb on the RT-PCR reads, yielding one entry per CDR3 protein. The sample yields over 400,000 distinct CDR3 sequences, 13% seen once. This sequence joins TRBV3-1 and TRBJ1-4; D unclear. Sample: PBMCs from blood, taken more than 35 days after vaccination. This TCR was sampled from a man in his forties or fifties who received an inactivated influenza vaccine. The CDR3 DNA sequence: TGTGCCAGCCCACTTATGCGAGATTATGAAAAACTGTTTTTT. Encoded protein: CASPLMRDYEKLFF.